The sequence of this T cell receptor beta chain was determined in a study of blood T cell repertoires in COVID-19. Assay: immunoSEQ multiplex PCR; the TCRdb copy retains only in-frame clones and omits some. The sample shows about 240,000 clones, roughly nine tenths of them seen only once. Sequencing used peripheral blood. The clonotype was recovered from a man aged 55 to 69 with acute or convalescent COVID-19.

CDR3 bases: TGTGCCAGTAGTTCCCGGACAGGGGCCTATGGCTACACCTTC. Amino acid sequence: CASSSRTGAYGYTF. This chain joins TRBV19 and TRBJ1-2; 9 bases line up with TRBD1. CDR3 size: 14 residues. The V gene end was trimmed by 5 bases and the J gene end by 4 bases; junction bases not matched to a gene: 5. Looked up from germline, CDR1 is LNHDA and CDR2 is SQIVND (reference sequence).